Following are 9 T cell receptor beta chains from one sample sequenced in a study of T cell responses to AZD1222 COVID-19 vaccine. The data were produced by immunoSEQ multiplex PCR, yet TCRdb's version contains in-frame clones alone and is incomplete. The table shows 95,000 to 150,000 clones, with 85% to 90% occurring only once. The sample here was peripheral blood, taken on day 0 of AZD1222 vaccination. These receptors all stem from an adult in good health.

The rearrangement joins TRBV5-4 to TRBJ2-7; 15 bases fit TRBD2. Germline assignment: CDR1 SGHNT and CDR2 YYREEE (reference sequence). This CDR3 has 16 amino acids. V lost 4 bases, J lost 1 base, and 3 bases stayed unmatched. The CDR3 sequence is CASSPGTSGRSYEQYF. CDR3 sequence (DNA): TGTGCCAGCAGCCCTGGGACTAGCGGGAGGTCCTACGAGCAGTACTTC.

The CDR3 here is CASGAGGPNTEAFF. The CDR3 DNA sequence: TGTGCCAGCGGGGCGGGGGGCCCGAACACTGAAGCTTTCTTT. The chain has TRBV5-4 and TRBJ1-1; tentatively, D is TRBD1 (6 bases). The germline V and J ends were trimmed by 7 bases and 1 base, with 14 bases remaining between them. Germline CDR1 and CDR2: SGHNT and YYREEE (reference sequence). There are 14 residues in the CDR3.

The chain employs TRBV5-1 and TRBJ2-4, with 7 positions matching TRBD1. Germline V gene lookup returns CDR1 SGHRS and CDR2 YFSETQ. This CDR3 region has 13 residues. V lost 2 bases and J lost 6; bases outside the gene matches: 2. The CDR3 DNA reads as TGCGCCAGCAGCTTCGAGGGGGCAAACATTCAGTACTTC. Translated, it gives CASSFEGANIQYF.

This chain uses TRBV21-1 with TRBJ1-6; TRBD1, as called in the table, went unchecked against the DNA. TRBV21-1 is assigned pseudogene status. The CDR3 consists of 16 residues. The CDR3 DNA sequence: TGTGCCAGCAGCAAAAGGGGAAAGGGGTTAGGTTCACCCCTCCACTTT. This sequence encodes CASSKRGKGLGSPLHF.

CDR3 residues: CASSFGLTSGRADNEQFF. DNA for the CDR3: TGTGCCAGCAGCTTTGGGTTGACTAGCGGGAGGGCCGACAATGAGCAGTTCTTC. This chain connects TRBV7-9 to TRBJ2-1, with 14 bases aligning to TRBD2. The ends lost 3 bases at V and 5 bases at J; junction bases unmatched: 9. CDR1 and CDR2 (germline): SEHNR, FQNEAQ (reference sequence). The CDR3 is 18 residues long.

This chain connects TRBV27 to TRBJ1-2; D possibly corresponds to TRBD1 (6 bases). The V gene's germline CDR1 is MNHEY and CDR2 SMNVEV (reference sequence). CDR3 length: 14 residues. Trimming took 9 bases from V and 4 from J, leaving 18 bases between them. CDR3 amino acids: CARQKARGFYGYTF. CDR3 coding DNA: TGTGCCAGACAAAAAGCGAGGGGGTTCTATGGCTACACCTTC.

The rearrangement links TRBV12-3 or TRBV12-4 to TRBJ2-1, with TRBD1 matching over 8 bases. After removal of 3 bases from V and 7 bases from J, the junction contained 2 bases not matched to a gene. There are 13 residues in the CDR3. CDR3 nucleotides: TGTGCCAGCAGTTTGGGACAGGCAAATGAGCAGTTCTTC. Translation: CASSLGQANEQFF.

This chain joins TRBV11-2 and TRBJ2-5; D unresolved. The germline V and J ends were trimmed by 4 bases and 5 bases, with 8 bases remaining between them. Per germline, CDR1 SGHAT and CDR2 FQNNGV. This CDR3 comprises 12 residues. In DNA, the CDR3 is TGTGCCAGCAGCTCCGCTGGGGAGACCCAGTACTTC. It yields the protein CASSSAGETQYF.

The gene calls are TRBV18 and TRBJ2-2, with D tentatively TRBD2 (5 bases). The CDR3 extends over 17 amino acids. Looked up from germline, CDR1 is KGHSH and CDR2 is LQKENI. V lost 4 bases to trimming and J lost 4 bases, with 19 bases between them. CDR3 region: CASSRPKTTSFTGELFF. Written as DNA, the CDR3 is TGTGCCAGCTCACGCCCTAAAACCACTAGTTTCACCGGGGAGCTGTTTTTT.